A selection of T cell receptor beta chains follows, all from one sample in a study of identical twins. TCRdb re-called the 5' RACE reads through MiXCR, storing one row per CDR3 protein. In the table there are approximately 630,000 distinct CDR3 sequences, roughly 6.6% of which are singletons. The same data also contributed to another study, on yellow fever vaccine responses in identical twins.

The sequencing input was PBMCs. These receptors all stem from a young woman in good health. CDR3s include the opening cysteine and the closing phenylalanine or tryptophan.

v_call: TRBV14
j_call: TRBJ1-1
cdr3_aa: CASSQIAGVTEAFF

v_call: TRBV24-1
j_call: TRBJ2-7
cdr3_aa: CATSLGLRFYEQYF

v_call: TRBV28
j_call: TRBJ2-1
cdr3_aa: CASSKTWTAPVYNEQFF

v_call: TRBV9
j_call: TRBJ1-1
cdr3_aa: CASSVGGHWNTEAFF

v_call: TRBV15
j_call: TRBJ2-3
cdr3_aa: CATSRDLLAGAPDTQYF

v_call: TRBV6-1
j_call: TRBJ2-7
cdr3_aa: CASSESQGSYYEQYF

v_call: TRBV29-1
j_call: TRBJ2-3
cdr3_aa: CSVTDTDTQYF

v_call: TRBV20-1
j_call: TRBJ1-6
cdr3_aa: CSARVAGTAAAPLHF

v_call: TRBV6-1
j_call: TRBJ2-7
cdr3_aa: CASKPRMGLAIGYEQYF

v_call: TRBV27
j_call: TRBJ1-2
cdr3_aa: CASSSTTTSNYGYTF

v_call: TRBV18
j_call: TRBJ2-5
cdr3_aa: CASSPQRGTSGQETQYF

v_call: TRBV5-1
j_call: TRBJ1-6
cdr3_aa: CASSDATGSYNSPLHF

v_call: TRBV18
j_call: TRBJ2-1
cdr3_aa: CASSPPPSGRGNEQFF

v_call: TRBV14
j_call: TRBJ2-4
cdr3_aa: CASSQGLSERENIQYF

v_call: TRBV2
j_call: TRBJ2-1
cdr3_aa: CASSEGTGSYNEQFF

v_call: TRBV20-1
j_call: TRBJ2-3
cdr3_aa: CSAEITHGTDTQYF

v_call: TRBV6-1
j_call: TRBJ2-3
cdr3_aa: CASSRTGAGGDTQYF

v_call: TRBV4-1
j_call: TRBJ2-5
cdr3_aa: CASSQEMASGGLQETQYF

v_call: TRBV29-1
j_call: TRBJ2-7
cdr3_aa: CSVVLAGGSYEQYF

v_call: TRBV5-1
j_call: TRBJ2-5
cdr3_aa: CASSLDRQETQYF

v_call: TRBV5-1
j_call: TRBJ1-1
cdr3_aa: CASSHAGQRNTEAFF

v_call: TRBV3-1
j_call: TRBJ2-1
cdr3_aa: CASCSGPRGQGADEQFF

v_call: TRBV12-3/TRBV12-4
j_call: TRBJ2-7
cdr3_aa: CASSFVIDEQYF

v_call: TRBV6-2/TRBV6-3
j_call: TRBJ1-6
cdr3_aa: CASSYIDNSPLHF

v_call: TRBV20-1
j_call: TRBJ1-6
cdr3_aa: CSAPPCPDLHF

v_call: TRBV9
j_call: TRBJ1-1
cdr3_aa: CASSGQGQGTTEAFF

v_call: TRBV2
j_call: TRBJ2-1
cdr3_aa: CASRWTSSSREFF

v_call: TRBV7-9
j_call: TRBJ1-2
cdr3_aa: CASSLVTGGSNGYTF

v_call: TRBV11-1
j_call: TRBJ1-2
cdr3_aa: CASSLRPGAPGNNYGYTF

v_call: TRBV5-1
j_call: TRBJ1-1
cdr3_aa: CASSLGGGSAMNTEAFF

v_call: TRBV5-1
j_call: TRBJ2-1
cdr3_aa: CASSLEQIGLAGPYNEQFF

v_call: TRBV12-3/TRBV12-4
j_call: TRBJ2-1
cdr3_aa: CASSLRDRGYNEQFF

v_call: TRBV27
j_call: TRBJ1-5
cdr3_aa: CASSLRAPPDSIYSNQPQHF

v_call: TRBV29-1
j_call: TRBJ2-3
cdr3_aa: CSVEPTGGASGGVIVGDTQYF

v_call: TRBV3-1
j_call: TRBJ1-6
cdr3_aa: CASSRTYWDNSPLHF

v_call: TRBV5-5
j_call: TRBJ1-1
cdr3_aa: CASSLLRSNTEAFF

v_call: TRBV12-3/TRBV12-4
j_call: TRBJ1-1
cdr3_aa: CASSPSRGPRGTEAFF

v_call: TRBV28
j_call: TRBJ1-4
cdr3_aa: CASSFLNRRDEIF

v_call: TRBV6-1
j_call: TRBJ2-6
cdr3_aa: CASSQGQRYSGANVLTF

v_call: TRBV28
j_call: TRBJ1-1
cdr3_aa: CASRPQDRVTEAFF

v_call: TRBV25-1
j_call: TRBJ1-1
cdr3_aa: CASSEKNGRPRAFF

v_call: TRBV6-5
j_call: TRBJ2-1
cdr3_aa: CASSYSAPSGRNNEQFF

v_call: TRBV12-3/TRBV12-4
j_call: TRBJ2-1
cdr3_aa: CASSPFGSGRGERYNEQFF

v_call: TRBV25-1
j_call: TRBJ1-3
cdr3_aa: CASSDDGRGGNTIYF

v_call: TRBV3-1
j_call: TRBJ1-1
cdr3_aa: CASSQGWMGSTEAFF

v_call: TRBV3-1
j_call: TRBJ2-1
cdr3_aa: CASTLAGAYEQFF

v_call: TRBV5-7
j_call: TRBJ1-5
cdr3_aa: CASPMLPGDGSNQPQHF

v_call: TRBV7-9
j_call: TRBJ2-7
cdr3_aa: CASSSYQLAGHEEQYF

v_call: TRBV3-1
j_call: TRBJ1-1
cdr3_aa: CASSQVDTGPGNTEAFF

v_call: TRBV15
j_call: TRBJ2-3
cdr3_aa: CATSRAWGEGSTDTQYF

v_call: TRBV6-4
j_call: TRBJ2-1
cdr3_aa: CASGPDNEQFF

v_call: TRBV5-1
j_call: TRBJ2-7
cdr3_aa: CASSSGAGYNEQYF

v_call: TRBV5-1
j_call: TRBJ2-3
cdr3_aa: CATAMGSASTDTQYF

v_call: TRBV19
j_call: TRBJ2-1
cdr3_aa: CASSTVSGRALSNEQFF